This entry lists 21 T cell receptor beta chains sequenced from one sample in a study. TCRdb redid the calling of the 5' RACE reads with MiXCR, one entry per CDR3 protein. The sample includes about 42,000 distinct CDR3 sequences, around 28% of them seen just once. Sequenced sample: tumor-infiltrating memory CD4+ T cells sorted from the breast tumor. Regarding subset: memory CD4+ T cells, CD4+CD45RO+CD25-. The source is a female donor with breast cancer.

This clonotype has more than one count but fewer than ten. This chain joins TRBV9 and TRBJ2-7; 14 nucleotides line up with TRBD2. V was clipped by 0 bases and J by 2 bases; unmatched bases: 22. The CDR3 totals 23 residues. Looked up from germline, CDR1 is SGDLS and CDR2 is YYNGEE. The CDR3 sequence is CASSVGVRTGGAGTSGRPYEQYF. CDR3 nucleotides: TGTGCCAGCAGCGTAGGGGTAAGGACAGGGGGCGCCGGGACTAGCGGGAGACCCTACGAGCAGTACTTC. Full variable domain (rest looked up from reference TRBV9 and TRBJ2-7): DSGVTQTPKHLITATGQRVTLRCSPRSGDLSVYWYQQSLDQGLQFLIQYYNGEERAKGNILERFSAQQFPDLHSELNLSSLELGDSALYFCASSVGVRTGGAGTSGRPYEQYFGPGTRLTVT.

This clonotype appeared a few times. The chain combines TRBV6-5 with TRBJ2-7, with D perhaps being TRBD1 or TRBD2 (5 bases each). The CDR3 contains 14 residues. V dropped 0 bases and J dropped 2 bases, with 8 bases sitting between them. Per the germline V gene, CDR1 is MNHEY and CDR2 is SVGAGI. This chain's CDR3 is CASSYSMGPYEQYF. The CDR3 bases are TGTGCCAGCAGTTACTCGATGGGACCCTACGAGCAGTACTTC.

The J gene is TRBJ2-1, the V gene TRBV12-3 or TRBV12-4, with D tentatively TRBD1 (6 bases). Trimming took off 5 bases at V and 6 bases at J, with 17 bases between the two ends. The CDR3 loop spans 15 amino acids. The CDR3 region has the DNA TGTGCCAGCAGTCGATACCTCGGGACACCCAATGAGCAGTTCTTC. Translated: CASSRYLGTPNEQFF.

At least ten counts were recorded for this clonotype. The chain joins TRBV29-1 to TRBJ2-5; no definite D call. CDR3 length: 14 amino acids. Germline CDR1 is SQVTM and CDR2 is ANQGSEA. V lost 4 bases and J 5 bases, leaving 17 bases between the germline ends. Written as DNA, the CDR3 is TGCAGCGTTGCTAAAAATTCCGCAGTTGAGACCCAGTACTTC. Amino acids: CSVAKNSAVETQYF.

This clonotype has a handful of counts. The V call is TRBV6-5, the J call TRBJ2-5; no reliable D call. V was cut by 6 bases and J by 0 bases, with 8 bases left in between. The CDR3 has 13 amino acids. Per germline, CDR1 MNHEY and CDR2 SVGAGI. CDR3 DNA: TGTGCCAGCAGCCCCGGACACCAAGAGACCCAGTACTTC. This codes for CASSPGHQETQYF.

V usage is TRBV5-1 and J usage is TRBJ1-1; a weak D match, TRBD1 (5 bases). The CDR3 is made up of 14 amino acids. Per the germline V gene, CDR1 is SGHRS and CDR2 is YFSETQ. V shed 2 bases and J shed 1 base, with 9 bases lying between them. The CDR3 sequence: CASSLDSQNTEAFF. The CDR3 nucleotides are TGCGCCAGCAGCTTAGACAGCCAGAACACTGAAGCTTTCTTT.

V and J are TRBV15 and TRBJ2-5, with a tentative D call TRBD2 (6 bases). Germline V lookup: CDR1 LNHNV, CDR2 YYDKDF (reference sequence). CDR3 length: 14 residues. Trimming left V 0 bases short and J 6 bases short, with 11 bases between. The CDR3 is CATSRDRDWKTQYF. CDR3 bases: TGTGCCACCAGCAGAGATCGGGACTGGAAGACCCAGTACTTC.

The chain has TRBV6-1 and TRBJ2-7; 7 nucleotides agree with TRBD1. In germline, CDR1 is MNHNS, CDR2 SASEGT. The CDR3 covers 15 residues. V lost 2 bases, J lost 2 bases, and 6 bases stayed unmatched. The CDR3 is CASSELGTAAYEQYF. In DNA form, the CDR3 reads TGTGCCAGCAGTGAACTAGGGACAGCAGCCTACGAGCAGTACTTC.

This clonotype is a singleton in its sample. This is likely a read error, given that the CDR3 carries no conserved phenylalanine or tryptophan at its end. V usage is TRBV10-2 and J usage is TRBJ2-7; no clear D. CDR3 size: 13 residues. CDR1 and CDR2 (germline): WSHSY, SAAADI. V was shortened by 6 bases and J by 1 base, with 10 bases between the two germline ends. The chain's CDR3 is CASRQTVSYEQYL. CDR3 nucleotide sequence: TGCGCCAGCAGACAGACCGTTTCCTACGAGCAGTACCTC.

About this clonotype itself: Its ends do not fully match the called genes, so a read error is possible. This sequence joins TRBV5-1 and TRBJ2-7; D call uncertain. The germline CDR1 and CDR2 sequences are SGHRS and YFSETQ. CDR3 length: 14 residues. The CDR3 DNA is TGCGCCAACAGCTTAACAGCAGCCCTGGACGAGCAGTACTTC. Amino acid sequence: CANSLTAALDEQYF. The entire variable domain, with the rest obtained from reference TRBV5-1 and TRBJ2-7, is as follows: KAGVTQTPRYLIKTRGQQVTLSCSPISGHRSVSWYQQTPGQGLQFLFEYFSETQRNKGNFPGRFSGRQFSNSRSEMNVSTLELGDSALYLCANSLTAALDEQYFGPGTRLTVT.

This chain links TRBV9 with TRBJ1-1, with 8 bases fitting TRBD1. The germline V gene encodes CDR1 SGDLS and CDR2 YYNGEE. The CDR3 sequence is 14 residues long. The V segment lost 4 bases and the J segment 1 base; nucleotides outside the gene matches: 3. The CDR3, as DNA: TGTGCCAGCAGCCCTGGACAGGGGAACACTGAAGCTTTCTTT. The encoded protein is CASSPGQGNTEAFF.

The chain uses TRBV9 and TRBJ2-3; D may correspond to TRBD1 or TRBD2 (5 bases each). Germline V gives CDR1 SGDLS, CDR2 YYNGEE. Trimming cost V 4 bases and J 2 bases, with 11 bases left between them. This CDR3 is 14 amino acids long. Here the CDR3 reads CASSLGTTTDTQYF. In DNA form, the CDR3 reads TGTGCCAGCAGCCTCGGGACGACCACAGATACGCAGTATTTT.

This clonotype was counted many times. The chain uses TRBV29-1 and TRBJ2-3; D gene unclear. This CDR3 spans 12 amino acids. From germline, CDR1 is SQVTM and CDR2 ANQGSEA. V was trimmed by 4 bases and J by 1 base, leaving 6 bases between them. This chain's CDR3 is CSVGQGTDTQYF. CDR3 nucleotides: TGCAGCGTTGGGCAGGGCACAGATACGCAGTATTTT.

This clonotype was picked up a small number of times. Germline is not matched at one junction end, which may reflect a read error. The chain employs TRBV27 and TRBJ2-1; 10 positions agree with TRBD1. CDR1 and CDR2 (germline): MNHEY, SMNVEV (reference sequence). CDR3 size: 14 residues. CDR3 nucleotides: TGTGCCAGCAGTACGCGGACAGGGGGGTATGAGCAGTGCTTC. Translation: CASSTRTGGYEQCF.

The genes are TRBV12-3 or TRBV12-4 and TRBJ1-1; possible D gene TRBD1, 5 bases. Trimming pared 2 bases from V and 5 bases from J, leaving 9 bases between. CDR3 length equals 13 residues. CDR3 DNA: TGTGCCAGCAGTTTACCAGGGTCTACTGAAGCTTTCTTT. This gives the protein CASSLPGSTEAFF.

This chain connects TRBV4-2 to TRBJ2-7; possibly TRBD1 for D (6 bases). Germline lookup yields CDR1 LGHNA and CDR2 YNFKEQ. The CDR3 is 13 residues long. V lost 6 bases to trimming and J lost 3 bases, with 12 bases between them. The CDR3 is CASSPTGRYEQYF. CDR3 sequence (DNA): TGTGCCAGCAGTCCAACAGGGCGCTACGAGCAGTACTTC.

CDR3 loop: CASSEEGLAVEQFF. In nucleotides, the CDR3 is TGTGCCAGCAGTGAAGAGGGACTAGCGGTTGAGCAGTTCTTC. This rearrangement joins TRBV2 to TRBJ2-1, with 11 positions matching TRBD2. The V gene end was trimmed by 1 base and the J gene end by 9 bases; junction bases not matched to a gene: 2. Germline CDR1 is SNHLY and CDR2 is FYNNEI. The CDR3 length is 14 residues.

The chain joins TRBV6-5 to TRBJ1-2; 7 bases are shared with TRBD1. Per the germline V gene, CDR1 is MNHEY and CDR2 is SVGAGI. Trimming at V came to 6 bases and at J to 3 bases, leaving 10 bases not matched to a gene. The CDR3 spans 15 residues. CDR3 DNA: TGTGCCAGCAGCTACAGGGGCCAGCGAGACTATGGCTACACCTTC. Translated, it gives CASSYRGQRDYGYTF.

The chain joins TRBV7-9 to TRBJ2-7, with D tentatively TRBD1 or TRBD2 (5 bases each). Looked up from germline, CDR1 is SEHNR and CDR2 is FQNEAQ (reference sequence). Trimming took off 6 bases at V and 5 bases at J, with 11 bases between the two ends. This CDR3 spans 12 amino acids. CDR3 in DNA: TGTGCCAGCAGATGGGACGGCGACGAGCAGTACTTC. This gives the protein CASRWDGDEQYF.

This clonotype has more than one count but fewer than ten. This sequence joins TRBV5-1 and TRBJ2-5, with D perhaps matching TRBD2 (6 bases). The CDR3 extends over 13 amino acids. V lost 5 bases to trimming and J lost 0 bases, with 8 bases between them. From germline, CDR1 is SGHRS and CDR2 YFSETQ. CDR3 amino acids: CASRRGYQETQYF. CDR3 bases: TGCGCCAGCAGACGGGGGTACCAAGAGACCCAGTACTTC. The full variable domain, completed using reference TRBV5-1 and TRBJ2-5, is KAGVTQTPRYLIKTRGQQVTLSCSPISGHRSVSWYQQTPGQGLQFLFEYFSETQRNKGNFPGRFSGRQFSNSRSEMNVSTLELGDSALYLCASRRGYQETQYFGPGTRLLVL.

The chain couples TRBV18 to TRBJ2-7; TRBD2 agrees at 8 bases. This CDR3 has 17 amino acids. Germline values: CDR1 KGHSH, CDR2 LQKENI. Germline trimming cut 2 bases from V and 6 bases from J; bases unmatched to any gene: 15. The CDR3 loop reads CASSPVGMTSVGSEQYF. The CDR3 region has the DNA TGTGCCAGCTCACCAGTCGGCATGACTAGCGTCGGGAGCGAGCAGTACTTC.